This TCR beta chain was identified in a study of shared clonotypes between healthy human individuals. The study's findings and limits: Non-shared clonotypes had lower generation probabilities than clonotypes shared by all four sorted-subset donors.

An approximately 200 ng quantity of DNA, 32,000 or so T cell genomes, went into the sorted-subset replicate PCRs. In the original analysis: Junction-only immunoSEQ sequences carried no quality scores, so filtering differed. Here immunoSEQ multiplex PCR was the method, and the copy in TCRdb shows in-frame clones only, minus some. V and J calls plus clone size are reproduced from that table; the DNA served to infer D and trimming. The sample includes a few hundred thousand clones, around 72% of them seen just once. This clone was recorded a few times. The antigen remains undetermined. What was sequenced was memory CD4+ T cells sorted from blood. Noted subset: CD45RA-negative fraction. The TCR comes from a man aged 25-45 years in good health.

This CDR3 reads CASSLGTNDRYEQYF. CDR3 sequence (DNA): TGTGCCAGCAGCTTAGGTACCAACGACCGCTACGAGCAGTACTTC. The chain links TRBV7-9 to TRBJ2-7; D unresolved. The V end lost 1 base, the J end lost 3 bases, and 13 bases lay between the germline ends. This CDR3 region has 15 residues. CDR1 is SEHNR, CDR2 FQNEAQ, per germline (reference sequence). Full variable domain (outside the CDR3, taken from reference TRBV7-9 and TRBJ2-7): DTGVSQNPRHKITKRGQNVTFRCDPISEHNRLYWYRQTLGQGPEFLTYFQNEAQLEKSRLLSDRFSAERPKGSFSTLEIQRTEQGDSAMYLCASSLGTNDRYEQYFGPGTRLTVT.